A selection of T cell receptor beta chains follows, all from one sample in a study of cytomegalovirus exposure and HLA in healthy donors. Data came from immunoSEQ multiplex PCR; TCRdb stores just in-frame clones and leaves some out. The table shows under 200,000 clones, with about 81% occurring only once. The sequenced sample was PBMCs. The receptors come from a girl aged 10-17 years in good health and CMV-seropositive. The CDR3 runs from the conserved cysteine through the conserved F or W. D genes are given only for firm matches. A clone size is listed for some rows: how often the clone was seen (once, few, many), or a class if it is expanded.

>-|TRBJ1-1|-|TRBV11-2
TGTGCCAGCAGCACCTTCGGCACTGAAGCTTTCTTT
CASSTFGTEAFF
>-|TRBJ2-5|-|TRBV18
TGTGCCAGCTCACCCGGGACATCAGTCTGGGAGACCCAGTACTTC
CASSPGTSVWETQYF
>TRBD2|TRBJ2-7|few|TRBV5-1
TGCGCCAGCAGCCGGGGGGGCGCCTACGAGCAGTACTTC
CASSRGGAYEQYF
>TRBD1|TRBJ1-5|once|TRBV27
TGTGCCAGCAGTTGGACAGGGAAAGAGCCCCAGCATTTT
CASSWTGKEPQHF
>TRBD2|TRBJ2-7|-|TRBV28
TGTGCCAGCAGTGGGCTAGCGGGAGGGCTCCACGGCGAGCAGTACTTC
CASSGLAGGLHGEQYF
>TRBD2|TRBJ2-1|-|TRBV2
TGTGCCAGCATAGAGCTAGCGGGATACAATGAGCAGTTCTTC
CASIELAGYNEQFF
>-|TRBJ2-4|-|TRBV5-1
TGCGCCAGCAGCGCCGAAGGCGGGAACATTCAGTACTTC
CASSAEGGNIQYF
>TRBD2|TRBJ2-2|few|TRBV10-2
TGCGCCAGCACAGGAGCGGGGTATCTCGGGGAGCTGTTTTTT
CASTGAGYLGELFF
>-|TRBJ2-2|-|TRBV11-2
TGTGCCAGCAGCCCTCGGCAGCGGAGTAAGGGAAGCACCGGGGAGCTGTTTTTT
CASSPRQRSKGSTGELFF
>-|TRBJ2-1|-|TRBV28
TGTGCCAGCAGTTTTCGGGGGGCCCCCTACAATGAGCAGTTCTTC
CASSFRGAPYNEQFF
>TRBD1|TRBJ1-1|-|TRBV4-1
TGCGCCAGCAGCCCCCGGGACAGTGAAGCTTTCTTT
CASSPRDSEAFF
>-|TRBJ2-5|-|TRBV7-7
TGTGCTAGCAGCGGGGGACAGGGTGTACAAGAGACCCAGTACTTC
CASSGGQGVQETQYF
>TRBD1|TRBJ2-4|-|TRBV28
TGTGCCAGCAGTGCGACAGGGGGGGCCAAAAACATTCAGTACTTC
CASSATGGAKNIQYF
>-|TRBJ2-7|-|TRBV9
TGTGCCAGCTCGGGGGATCTGCCCTACGAGCAGTACTTC
CASSGDLPYEQYF
>-|TRBJ2-7|-|TRBV6-5
TGTGCCAGCAGTTACTCGACCAGGCCTACCTACGAGCAGTACTTC
CASSYSTRPTYEQYF
>-|TRBJ2-7|once|TRBV11-1
TGTGCCAGCAGCCCCATACAGGGTTCCTACGAGCAGTACTTC
CASSPIQGSYEQYF
>TRBD1|TRBJ1-4|-|TRBV5-6
TGTGCCAGCAGTTCCTCAGGGGGAAGGCTCGAAAAACTGTTTTTT
CASSSSGGRLEKLFF
>TRBD2|TRBJ2-1|-|TRBV4-2
TGTGCCAGCAGCCCCTCTAGCGGAAGCTCCTACAATGAGCAGTTCTTC
CASSPSSGSSYNEQFF
>-|TRBJ1-4|-|TRBV27
TGTGCCAGCAGTTTAACTGCAGGTTCCGAAAAACTGTTTTTT
CASSLTAGSEKLFF
>TRBD1|TRBJ2-1|-|TRBV27
TGTGCCAGCAGTTTTCGCGGGACAGGGGGCGATGAGCAGTTCTTC
CASSFRGTGGDEQFF
>TRBD1|TRBJ2-1|-|TRBV5-8
TGTGCCAGCAGCCCCGGGACAGGGTATGAGCAGTTCTTC
CASSPGTGYEQFF
>-|TRBJ2-1|few|TRBV5-5
TGTGCCAGCAGCTCCCGGTTCTTC
CASSSRFF
>-|TRBJ2-7|-|TRBV23-1
TGCGCCAGCAGTCAATCTGCGGCTTCCTACGAGCAGTACTTC
CASSQSAASYEQYF
>-|TRBJ2-6|-|TRBV5-1
TGCGCCAGCAGCTCAGACAGCTCTGGGGCCAACGTCCTGACTTTC
CASSSDSSGANVLTF
>-|TRBJ2-1|-|TRBV11-2
TGTGCCAGCAGATCAATTAGGAGTCACAATGAGCAGTTCTTC
CASRSIRSHNEQFF
>TRBD2|TRBJ2-5|-|TRBV10-3
TGTGCCATCAGTGAGTCGCCAGCGGGGGGCGAAGAGACCCAGTACTTC
CAISESPAGGEETQYF
>TRBD1|TRBJ1-5|-|TRBV18
TGTGCCAGCTCCCACCGGGACAGGGTCCAGCCCCAGCATTTT
CASSHRDRVQPQHF
>-|TRBJ1-2|-|TRBV9
TGTGCCAGCTCTGATTTGCTTCGGGGGGGCTTAAGTGGCTACACCTTC
CASSDLLRGGLSGYTF
>TRBD2|TRBJ2-1|-|TRBV6-4
TGTGCCAGCAGTGACTCGGCTAGGCTAGCGGGGCCCTACAATGAGCAGTTCTTC
CASSDSARLAGPYNEQFF
>-|TRBJ2-7|-|TRBV15
TGTGCCACCAGCAGAGTACTCGACAGTTCCTACGAGCAGTACTTC
CATSRVLDSSYEQYF
>-|TRBJ2-7|-|TRBV11-1
TGTGCCAGCAGCTTCGGGGACTCCTACGAGCAGTACTTC
CASSFGDSYEQYF
>TRBD1|TRBJ2-7|-|TRBV30
TGTGCCTCCTCTACTGAGACAGGGGTCGAGCAGTACTTC
CASSTETGVEQYF
>TRBD2|TRBJ2-3|-|TRBV29-1
TGCAGCGTTGACCCCTCTAGCGGGGGGCCACCAGATACGCAGTATTTT
CSVDPSSGGPPDTQYF
>-|TRBJ1-4|-|TRBV29-1
TGCAGCGTTGATGCCGTTGGGGGGGAAAAACTGTTTTTT
CSVDAVGGEKLFF
>-|TRBJ2-1|-|TRBV5-1
TGCGCCAGCAGCTTTATTCAGGGTACGGTAACCTACAATGAGCAGTTCTTC
CASSFIQGTVTYNEQFF
>-|TRBJ2-7|once|TRBV13
TGTGCCAGCCAGGGGATACGGAGCTCCTACGAGCAGTACTTC
CASQGIRSSYEQYF
>-|TRBJ1-2|few|TRBV7-2
TGTGCCAGCAGCTTACCTCCGTCCTATGGCTACACCTTC
CASSLPPSYGYTF
>TRBD1|TRBJ1-2|-|TRBV19
TGTGCCAGTAGTATAATCCAGGGGGCTAACTATGGCTACACCTTC
CASSIIQGANYGYTF
>TRBD2|TRBJ2-7|-|TRBV10-1
TGCGCCAGCAGTGAGGAGAGCGGGGGGGTATTCTACGAGCAGTACTTC
CASSEESGGVFYEQYF
>-|TRBJ1-2|-|TRBV4-1
TGCGCCAGCAGCCAGTTCCAGCGAGACTTCAACTATGGCTACACCTTC
CASSQFQRDFNYGYTF
>-|TRBJ2-7|-|TRBV7-6
TGTGCCAGCAGCTTACCAGGACAGTCGTACGAGCAGTACTTC
CASSLPGQSYEQYF
>-|TRBJ2-5|-|TRBV6-5
TGTGCCAGCAGTCGTCCGGGACTGACCCAAGAGACCCAGTACTTC
CASSRPGLTQETQYF
>-|TRBJ2-7|-|TRBV9
TGTGCCAGCAGCGCAGGACAAACCTACGAGCAGTACTTC
CASSAGQTYEQYF
>TRBD1|TRBJ2-5|-|TRBV10-1
TGCGCCAGCAGGGACAGGGAAGGAGAGGCCCAGTACTTC
CASRDREGEAQYF
>TRBD1|TRBJ2-7|-|TRBV25-1
TGTGCCAGCAGTCCGGGACAGGGATCATACGAGCAGTACTTC
CASSPGQGSYEQYF
>-|TRBJ1-1|-|TRBV5-1
TGCGCCAGCGCATTTGTGGGGGGGGACACTGAAGCTTTCTTT
CASAFVGGDTEAFF
>-|TRBJ2-3|-|TRBV5-1
TGCGCCAGCAGCCTAGATCGGACTAGCACAGATACGCAGTATTTT
CASSLDRTSTDTQYF
>-|TRBJ2-1|-|TRBV5-4
TGTGCCAGCAGCTTGGAGGCGGGTTTCTACAATGAGCAGTTCTTC
CASSLEAGFYNEQFF
>-|TRBJ2-7|-|TRBV2
TGTGCCAGCAAGGCGGCATCCTACGAGCAGTACTTC
CASKAASYEQYF
>-|TRBJ2-7|-|TRBV30
TGTGCCTGGTCTCAGGGGCCGGCCGAGCAGTACTTC
CAWSQGPAEQYF
>TRBD2|TRBJ2-1|-|TRBV7-9
TGTGCCAGCAGCCGCCCCACCACCGGGACTAGCGAGTTCTACAATGAGCAGTTCTTC
CASSRPTTGTSEFYNEQFF
>-|TRBJ2-2|-|TRBV6-6
TGTGCCAGCAGACTAGGGGGAAAGACCGGGGAGCTGTTTTTT
CASRLGGKTGELFF
>-|TRBJ1-5|-|TRBV18
TGTGCCAGCTCACCTCAAGGGGGAAGGGGCTATAGCAATCAGCCCCAGCATTTT
CASSPQGGRGYSNQPQHF
>-|TRBJ2-3|-|TRBV7-6
TGTGCCAGCAGCCAAATAGCGGAAGATACGCAGTATTTT
CASSQIAEDTQYF